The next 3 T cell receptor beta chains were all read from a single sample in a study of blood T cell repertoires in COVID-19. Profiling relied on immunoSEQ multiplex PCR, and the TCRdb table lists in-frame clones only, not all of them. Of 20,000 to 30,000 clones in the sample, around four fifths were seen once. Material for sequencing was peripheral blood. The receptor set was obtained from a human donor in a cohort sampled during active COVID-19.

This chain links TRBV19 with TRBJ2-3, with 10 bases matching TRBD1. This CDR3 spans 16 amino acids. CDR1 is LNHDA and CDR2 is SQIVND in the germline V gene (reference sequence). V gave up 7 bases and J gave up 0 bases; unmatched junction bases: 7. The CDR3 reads CASTSRGQGSTDTQYF. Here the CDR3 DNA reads TGTGCCAGTACCTCTAGGGGACAGGGGAGCACAGATACGCAGTATTTT.

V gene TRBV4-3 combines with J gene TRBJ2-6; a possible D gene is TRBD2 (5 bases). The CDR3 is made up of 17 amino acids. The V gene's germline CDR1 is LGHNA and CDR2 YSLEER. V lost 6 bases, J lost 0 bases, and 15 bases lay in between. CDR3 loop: CASSLDPGLSGANVLTF. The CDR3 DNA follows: TGCGCCAGCAGTCTCGACCCAGGACTCTCTGGGGCCAACGTCCTGACTTTC.

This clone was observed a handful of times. CDR3 in amino acids: CASSLRDTLYEQYF. For the CDR3, the DNA is TGTGCCAGCAGCTTAAGGGACACCCTCTACGAGCAGTACTTC. The chain recombines TRBV7-2 with TRBJ2-7; D possibly corresponds to TRBD1 (6 bases). The CDR3 is made up of 14 amino acids. V was cut by 2 bases and J by 3 bases, with 11 bases left in between. Germline V gene lookup returns CDR1 SGHTA and CDR2 FQGNSA.